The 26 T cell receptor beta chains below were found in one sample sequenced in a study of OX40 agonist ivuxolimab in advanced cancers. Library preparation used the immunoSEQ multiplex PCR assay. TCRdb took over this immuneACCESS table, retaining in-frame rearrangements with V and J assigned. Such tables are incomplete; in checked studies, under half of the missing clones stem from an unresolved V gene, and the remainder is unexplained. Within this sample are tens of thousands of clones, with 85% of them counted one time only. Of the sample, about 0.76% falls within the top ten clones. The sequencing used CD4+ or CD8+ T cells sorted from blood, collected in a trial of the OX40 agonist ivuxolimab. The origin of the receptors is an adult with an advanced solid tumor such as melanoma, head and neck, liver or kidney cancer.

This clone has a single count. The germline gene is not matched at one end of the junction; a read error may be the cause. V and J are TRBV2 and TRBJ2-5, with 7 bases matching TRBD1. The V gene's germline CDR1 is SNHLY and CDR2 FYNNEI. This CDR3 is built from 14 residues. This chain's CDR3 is CASSRRDSQEAQYF. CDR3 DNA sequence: TGTGCCAGCAGCAGAAGGGACAGTCAAGAGGCCCAGTACTTC.

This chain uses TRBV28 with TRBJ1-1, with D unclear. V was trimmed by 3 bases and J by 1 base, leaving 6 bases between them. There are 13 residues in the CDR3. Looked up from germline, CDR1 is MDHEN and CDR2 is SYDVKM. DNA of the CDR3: TGTGCCAGCAGTTTGGTCTGGAACACTGAAGCTTTCTTT. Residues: CASSLVWNTEAFF.

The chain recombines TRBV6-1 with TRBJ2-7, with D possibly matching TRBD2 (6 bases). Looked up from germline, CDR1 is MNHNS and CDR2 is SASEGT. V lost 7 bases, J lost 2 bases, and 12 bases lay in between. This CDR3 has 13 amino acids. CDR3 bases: TGTGCCAGCAACTCAGGAGGGGCCTACGAGCAGTACTTC. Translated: CASNSGGAYEQYF.

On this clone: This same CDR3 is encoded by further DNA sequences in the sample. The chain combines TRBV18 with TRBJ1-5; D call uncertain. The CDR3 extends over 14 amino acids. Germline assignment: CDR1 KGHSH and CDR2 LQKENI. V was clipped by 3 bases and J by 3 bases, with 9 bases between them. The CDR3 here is CASSPSDFNQPQHF. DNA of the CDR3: TGTGCCAGCTCACCGTCGGACTTCAATCAGCCCCAGCATTTT.

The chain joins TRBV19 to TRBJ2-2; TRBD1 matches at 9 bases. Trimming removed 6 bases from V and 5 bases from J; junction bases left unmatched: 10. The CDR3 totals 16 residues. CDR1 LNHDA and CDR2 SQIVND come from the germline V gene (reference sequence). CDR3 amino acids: CASSLPGQGWTGELFF. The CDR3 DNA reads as TGTGCCAGTAGCTTACCGGGACAGGGATGGACCGGGGAGCTGTTTTTT.

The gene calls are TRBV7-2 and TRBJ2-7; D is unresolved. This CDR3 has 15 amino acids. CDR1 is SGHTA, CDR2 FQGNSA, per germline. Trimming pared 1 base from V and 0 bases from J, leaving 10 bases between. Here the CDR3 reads CASSLGVGFSYEQYF. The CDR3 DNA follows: TGTGCCAGCAGCTTAGGGGTTGGGTTCTCCTACGAGCAGTACTTC.

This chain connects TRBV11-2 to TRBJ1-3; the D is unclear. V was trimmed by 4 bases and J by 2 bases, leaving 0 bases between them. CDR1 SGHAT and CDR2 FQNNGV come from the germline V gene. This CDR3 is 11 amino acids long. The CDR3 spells CASSSGNTIYF. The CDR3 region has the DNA TGTGCCAGCAGCTCTGGAAACACCATATATTTT.

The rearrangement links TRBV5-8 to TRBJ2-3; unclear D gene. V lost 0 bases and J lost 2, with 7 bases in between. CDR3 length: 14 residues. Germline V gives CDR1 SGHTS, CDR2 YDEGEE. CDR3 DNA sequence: TGTGCCAGCAGCTTGGGTCCTCACACAGATACGCAGTATTTT. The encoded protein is CASSLGPHTDTQYF.

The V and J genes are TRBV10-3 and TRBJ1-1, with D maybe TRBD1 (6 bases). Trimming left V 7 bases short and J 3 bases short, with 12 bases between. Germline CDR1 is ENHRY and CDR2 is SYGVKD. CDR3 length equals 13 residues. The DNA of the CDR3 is TGTGCCATCAAAGGACAGAGGGACACTGAAGCTTTCTTT. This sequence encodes CAIKGQRDTEAFF.

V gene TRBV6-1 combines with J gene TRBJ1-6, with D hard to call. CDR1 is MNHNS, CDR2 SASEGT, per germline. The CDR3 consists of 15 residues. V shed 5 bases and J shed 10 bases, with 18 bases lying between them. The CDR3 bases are TGTGCCAGCAGTCGAGCCGAACTAGTGGAGTCACCCCTCCACTTT. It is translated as CASSRAELVESPLHF.

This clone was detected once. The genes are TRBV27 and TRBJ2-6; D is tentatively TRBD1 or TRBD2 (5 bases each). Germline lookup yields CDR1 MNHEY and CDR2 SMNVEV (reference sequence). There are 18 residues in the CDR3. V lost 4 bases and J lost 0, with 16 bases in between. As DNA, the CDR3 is TGTGCCAGCAGTTACTCCCGGGACCGGAGCTCTGGGGCCAACGTCCTGACTTTC. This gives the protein CASSYSRDRSSGANVLTF.

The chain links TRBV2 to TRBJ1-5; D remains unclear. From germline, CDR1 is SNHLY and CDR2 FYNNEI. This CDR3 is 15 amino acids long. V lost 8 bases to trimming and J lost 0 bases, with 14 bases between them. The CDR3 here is CASVRDGDSNQPQHF. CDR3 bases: TGTGCCAGCGTCAGAGACGGAGATAGCAATCAGCCCCAGCATTTT. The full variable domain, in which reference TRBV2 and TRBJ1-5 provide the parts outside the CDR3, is EPEVTQTPSHQVTQMGQEVILRCVPISNHLYFYWYRQILGQKVEFLVSFYNNEISEKSEIFDDQFSVERPDGSNFTLKIRSTKLEDSAMYFCASVRDGDSNQPQHFGDGTRLSIL.

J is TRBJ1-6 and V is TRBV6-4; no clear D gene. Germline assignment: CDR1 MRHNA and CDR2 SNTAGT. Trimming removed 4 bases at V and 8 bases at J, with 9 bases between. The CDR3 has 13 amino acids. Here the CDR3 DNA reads TGTGCCAGCAGTGCCGGGCCTTATTCACCCCTCCACTTT. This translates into CASSAGPYSPLHF.

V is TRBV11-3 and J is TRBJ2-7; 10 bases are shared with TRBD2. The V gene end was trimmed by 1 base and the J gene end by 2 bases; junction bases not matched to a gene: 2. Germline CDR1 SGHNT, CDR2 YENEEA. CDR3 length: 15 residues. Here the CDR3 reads CASSLAGTSAYEQYF. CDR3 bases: TGTGCCAGCAGCTTAGCCGGGACTAGCGCCTACGAGCAGTACTTC.

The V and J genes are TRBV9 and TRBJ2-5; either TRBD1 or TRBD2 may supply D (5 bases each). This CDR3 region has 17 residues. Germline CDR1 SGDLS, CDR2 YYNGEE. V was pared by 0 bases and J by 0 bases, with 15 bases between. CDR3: CASSVGQPGMHQETQYF. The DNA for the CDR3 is TGTGCCAGCAGCGTAGGACAGCCCGGGATGCACCAAGAGACCCAGTACTTC.

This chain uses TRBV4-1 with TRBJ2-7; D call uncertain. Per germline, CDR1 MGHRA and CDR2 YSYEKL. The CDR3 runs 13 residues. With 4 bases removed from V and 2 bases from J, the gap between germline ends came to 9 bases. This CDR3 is CASSPDVAYEQYF. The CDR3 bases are TGCGCCAGCAGCCCCGACGTTGCCTACGAGCAGTACTTC.

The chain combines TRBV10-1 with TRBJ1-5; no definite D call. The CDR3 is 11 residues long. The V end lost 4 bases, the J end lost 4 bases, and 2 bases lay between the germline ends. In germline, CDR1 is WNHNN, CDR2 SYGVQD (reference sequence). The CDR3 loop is CASSANQPQHF. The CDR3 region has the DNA TGCGCCAGCAGTGCTAATCAGCCCCAGCATTTT.

The CDR3 loop reads CASKRGANSNQPQHF. In DNA, the CDR3 is TGTGCCAGCAAAAGGGGGGCAAATAGCAATCAGCCCCAGCATTTT. The V gene is TRBV27, the J gene TRBJ1-5; perhaps TRBD1 as D (6 bases). The CDR3 runs to 15 residues. CDR1 MNHEY and CDR2 SMNVEV come from the germline V gene (reference sequence). Trimming removed 7 bases at V and 0 bases at J, with 13 bases between.

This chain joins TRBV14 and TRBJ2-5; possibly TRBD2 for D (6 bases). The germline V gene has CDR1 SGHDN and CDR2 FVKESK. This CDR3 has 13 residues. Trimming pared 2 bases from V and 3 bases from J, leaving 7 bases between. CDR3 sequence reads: CASSQWGEETQYF. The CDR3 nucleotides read TGTGCCAGCAGCCAATGGGGGGAAGAGACCCAGTACTTC.

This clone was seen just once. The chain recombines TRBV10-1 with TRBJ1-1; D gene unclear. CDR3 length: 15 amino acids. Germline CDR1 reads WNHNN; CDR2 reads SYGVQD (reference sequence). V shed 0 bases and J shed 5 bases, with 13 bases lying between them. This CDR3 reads CASSESTAGVTEAFF. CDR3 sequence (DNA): TGCGCCAGCAGTGAGTCGACCGCGGGAGTAACTGAAGCTTTCTTT.

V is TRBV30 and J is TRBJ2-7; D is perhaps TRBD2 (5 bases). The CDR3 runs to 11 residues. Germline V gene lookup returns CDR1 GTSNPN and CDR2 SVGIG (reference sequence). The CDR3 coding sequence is TGTACGGGCGGGCACTCCTACGAGCAGTACTTC. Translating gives CTGGHSYEQYF.

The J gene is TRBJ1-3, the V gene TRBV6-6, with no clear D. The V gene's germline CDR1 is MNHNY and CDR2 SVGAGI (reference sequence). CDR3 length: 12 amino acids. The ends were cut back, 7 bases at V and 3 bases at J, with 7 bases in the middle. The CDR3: CASTRGGNTIYF. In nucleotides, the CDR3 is TGTGCCAGCACGAGAGGTGGAAACACCATATATTTT.

The CDR3 is CASSPRGGANEKLFF. CDR3 nucleotide sequence: TGTGCCAGCAGCCCCAGGGGGGGTGCTAATGAAAAACTGTTTTTT. The V call is TRBV11-3, the J call TRBJ1-4, with TRBD1 matching 7 bases. Germline V gives CDR1 SGHNT, CDR2 YENEEA. The J segment lost 3 bases and the V segment lost 5 bases, leaving 6 bases of the junction unmatched. The CDR3 is made up of 15 amino acids.

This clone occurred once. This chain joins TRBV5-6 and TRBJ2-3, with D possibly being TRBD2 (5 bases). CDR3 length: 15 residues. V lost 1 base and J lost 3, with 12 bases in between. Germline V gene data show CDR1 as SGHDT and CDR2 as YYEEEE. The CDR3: CASSLPRDRTDTQYF. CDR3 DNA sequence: TGTGCCAGCAGCTTGCCCCGGGATCGGACAGATACGCAGTATTTT.

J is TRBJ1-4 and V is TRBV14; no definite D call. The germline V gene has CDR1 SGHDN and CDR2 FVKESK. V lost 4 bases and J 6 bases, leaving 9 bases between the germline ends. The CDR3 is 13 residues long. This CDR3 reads CASSRGLYEKLFF. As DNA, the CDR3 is TGTGCCAGCAGCCGAGGTCTCTATGAAAAACTGTTTTTT.

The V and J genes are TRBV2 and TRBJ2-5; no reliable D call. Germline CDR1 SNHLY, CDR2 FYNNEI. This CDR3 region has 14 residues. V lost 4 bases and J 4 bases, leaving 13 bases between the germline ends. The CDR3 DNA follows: TGTGCCAGCAGTGCCTCCCCAAGGCCAGAGACCCAGTACTTC. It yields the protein CASSASPRPETQYF.